This paragraph reports one T cell receptor beta chain. This clone was picked up one time. Its antigen has not been determined. No clone much larger than this one lies a single base away; base qualities are absent. This entry belongs to a study of blood T cell repertoires in COVID-19 (dated by TCRdb to between 2020 and 2021). Background on the whole study: Samples covering the acute and convalescent phases of COVID-19 were provided by collaborators in the United States, Italy and Spain. The sample metadata nearly always contained a de-identified subject ID, COVID-19 status, age in years and sex. Samples were obtained from the ongoing ImmuneRACE study (first 160 participants) and from approximately 1,200 subjects provided by 6 global collaborators. Where HLA class I and class II types were available, the types were taken from metadata supplied by the sample provider, not from assay-based typing. Subjects who had been exposed to COVID-19, were actively infected with it, or had recovered from it provided the deeply sampled blood TCRbeta repertoires that made up the dataset. The repertoires were made available in a free public database intended to serve as a resource for research on the immune response to SARS-CoV-2. The prospective study material was composed of cDNA or gDNA derived from T cells, B-cell-depleted T cells, or PBMCs.

Study-level results and caveats: How much clinical and demographic metadata was included differed by source and by participant, and the metadata was provided uncurated.

Trimming removed 6 bases from V and 6 bases from J, leaving 12 bases between the germline ends. Taken from the germline V gene (reference sequence), the CDR1 and CDR2 loops are LNHDA and SQIVND. Spanning cysteine to phenylalanine, the CDR3 consists of 13 amino acids. Left in the record is the CDR3 DNA by itself, 39 bases read in frame from the first base. TCRbeta CDR3 regions were amplified from genomic DNA using the immunoSEQ Assay, a bias-controlled multiplex PCR. The paper's data handling went like this. Nucleated cell counts per sample were estimated from amplification of reference gene primers within the assay. Sequence reads were collapsed and filtered to measure the absolute abundance of every unique TCRbeta CDR3 rearrangement. For each sample, productive Simpson clonality was calculated by taking the square root of Simpson's diversity index across productive rearrangements. This is the immuneACCESS table as TCRdb keeps it, with only in-frame sequences that have V and J called. A part of the clones is gone; compared with another copy, unresolved V genes explain less than half, and the rest is unexplained. V and J calls and clone size are those listed in that table; D and trimming were worked out from the DNA. This sample is represented by over 250,000 clones; roughly 89% of them were singletons. The top ten clonotypes cover 8.5% to 10% of the sample.

Participants in the prospective study were enrolled through a virtual design, were aged roughly 18 to 90 years, and lived in approximately 24 United States geographic areas. In the prospective study, cohorts were assigned on the basis of participant-reported clinical history obtained from a screening survey and a study questionnaire. Recovered participants in ImmuneRACE Cohort 3 were defined by two consecutive negative NP/OP PCR tests, clearance by a healthcare professional, or resolution of symptoms. Mobile phlebotomists in the prospective study collected whole blood, serum and a nasopharyngeal or oropharyngeal swab from every participant. Additional blood draws and questionnaires over an approximately two-month period could optionally be provided by prospective study participants. Blood samples from the prospective study were shipped frozen or at room temperature prior to DNA extraction.

The TCR was taken from a woman aged 18 to 35 who had recovered from COVID-19. The chain links TRBV19 with TRBJ1-5, with a tentative D gene TRBD1 over 6 matching bases. Sequencing was performed on PBMCs or T cells enriched from blood (not recorded which). The bases are TGTGCCAGTAGCTACAGGGAGGGTCAGCCCCAGCATTTT. The resulting protein is CASSYREGQPQHF.